This entry concerns a single T cell receptor beta chain. Its antigen is currently unknown. These data originate in a study of CD8 T cells in Susac syndrome. Looking at the study overall: Within the sequenced group of Susac syndrome patients, roughly 6 showed active disease and roughly 8 were in remission. At the time of blood draw, patients with Susac syndrome were therapy-naive, receiving corticosteroids, or receiving intravenous immunoglobulin alone. The study's findings and limits: In TEMRA cells and active patients, CD8+ clonal expansion in Susac reached its peak.

The CDR3 consists of 14 residues. Looked up from germline, CDR1 is LGHNA and CDR2 is YSLEER. Trimming took 1 base from V and 0 from J, leaving 6 bases between them. Sequencing targeted TCR beta in T cells from blood (CD8+ and CD4+). Reverse transcription of about 0.5 to 1 ug RNA used random hexamers. Each CDR3 protein gets one entry after TCRdb re-called the immunoSEQ multiplex PCR reads with MiXCR. The sample holds 70,000 to 100,000 distinct CDR3 sequences, 90% to 97% seen once. The sequence was obtained from a human donor with Susac syndrome. This chain joins TRBV4-3 and TRBJ1-1; D is uncertain. The sample was CD8+ T cells from PBMCs. The CDR3 loop reads CASSQVGVNTEAFF. The CDR3 region has the DNA TGCGCCAGCAGCCAAGTCGGCGTGAACACTGAAGCTTTCTTT.